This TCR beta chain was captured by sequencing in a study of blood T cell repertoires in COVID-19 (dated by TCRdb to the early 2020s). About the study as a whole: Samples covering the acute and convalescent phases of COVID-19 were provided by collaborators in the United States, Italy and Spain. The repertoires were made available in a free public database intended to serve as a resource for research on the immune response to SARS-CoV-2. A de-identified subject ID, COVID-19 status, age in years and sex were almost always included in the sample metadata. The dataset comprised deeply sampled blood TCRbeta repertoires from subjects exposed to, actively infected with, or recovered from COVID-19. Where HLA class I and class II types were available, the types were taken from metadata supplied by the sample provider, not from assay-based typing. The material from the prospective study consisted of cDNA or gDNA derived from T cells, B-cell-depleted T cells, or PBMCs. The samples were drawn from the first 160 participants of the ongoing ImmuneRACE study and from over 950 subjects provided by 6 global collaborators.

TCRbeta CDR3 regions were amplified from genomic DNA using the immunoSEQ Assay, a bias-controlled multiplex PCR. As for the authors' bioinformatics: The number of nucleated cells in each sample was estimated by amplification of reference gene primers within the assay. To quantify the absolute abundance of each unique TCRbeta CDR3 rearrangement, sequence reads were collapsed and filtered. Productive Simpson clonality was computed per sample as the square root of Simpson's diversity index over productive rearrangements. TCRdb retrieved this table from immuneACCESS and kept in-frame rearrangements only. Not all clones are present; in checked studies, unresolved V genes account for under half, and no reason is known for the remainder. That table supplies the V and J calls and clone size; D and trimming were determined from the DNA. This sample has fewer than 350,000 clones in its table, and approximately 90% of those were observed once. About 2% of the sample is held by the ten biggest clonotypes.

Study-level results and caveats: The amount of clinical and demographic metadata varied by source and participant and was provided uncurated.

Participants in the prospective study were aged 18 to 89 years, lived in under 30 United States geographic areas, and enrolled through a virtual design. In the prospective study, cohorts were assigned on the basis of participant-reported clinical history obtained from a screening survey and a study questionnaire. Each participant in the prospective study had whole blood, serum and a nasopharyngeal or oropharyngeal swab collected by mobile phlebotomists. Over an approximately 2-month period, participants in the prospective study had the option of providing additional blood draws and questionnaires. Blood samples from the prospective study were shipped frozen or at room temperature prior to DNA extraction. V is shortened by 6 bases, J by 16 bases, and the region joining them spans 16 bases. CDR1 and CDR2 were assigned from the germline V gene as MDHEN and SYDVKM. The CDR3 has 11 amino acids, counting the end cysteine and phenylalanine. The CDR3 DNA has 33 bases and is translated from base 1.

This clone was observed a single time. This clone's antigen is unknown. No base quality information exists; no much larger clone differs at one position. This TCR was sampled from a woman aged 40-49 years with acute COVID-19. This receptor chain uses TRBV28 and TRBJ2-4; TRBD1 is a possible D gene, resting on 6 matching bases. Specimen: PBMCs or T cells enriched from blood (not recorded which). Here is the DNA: TGTGCCAGCAGGCAAAATGGACAGCTTTACTTC. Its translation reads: CASRQNGQLYF.